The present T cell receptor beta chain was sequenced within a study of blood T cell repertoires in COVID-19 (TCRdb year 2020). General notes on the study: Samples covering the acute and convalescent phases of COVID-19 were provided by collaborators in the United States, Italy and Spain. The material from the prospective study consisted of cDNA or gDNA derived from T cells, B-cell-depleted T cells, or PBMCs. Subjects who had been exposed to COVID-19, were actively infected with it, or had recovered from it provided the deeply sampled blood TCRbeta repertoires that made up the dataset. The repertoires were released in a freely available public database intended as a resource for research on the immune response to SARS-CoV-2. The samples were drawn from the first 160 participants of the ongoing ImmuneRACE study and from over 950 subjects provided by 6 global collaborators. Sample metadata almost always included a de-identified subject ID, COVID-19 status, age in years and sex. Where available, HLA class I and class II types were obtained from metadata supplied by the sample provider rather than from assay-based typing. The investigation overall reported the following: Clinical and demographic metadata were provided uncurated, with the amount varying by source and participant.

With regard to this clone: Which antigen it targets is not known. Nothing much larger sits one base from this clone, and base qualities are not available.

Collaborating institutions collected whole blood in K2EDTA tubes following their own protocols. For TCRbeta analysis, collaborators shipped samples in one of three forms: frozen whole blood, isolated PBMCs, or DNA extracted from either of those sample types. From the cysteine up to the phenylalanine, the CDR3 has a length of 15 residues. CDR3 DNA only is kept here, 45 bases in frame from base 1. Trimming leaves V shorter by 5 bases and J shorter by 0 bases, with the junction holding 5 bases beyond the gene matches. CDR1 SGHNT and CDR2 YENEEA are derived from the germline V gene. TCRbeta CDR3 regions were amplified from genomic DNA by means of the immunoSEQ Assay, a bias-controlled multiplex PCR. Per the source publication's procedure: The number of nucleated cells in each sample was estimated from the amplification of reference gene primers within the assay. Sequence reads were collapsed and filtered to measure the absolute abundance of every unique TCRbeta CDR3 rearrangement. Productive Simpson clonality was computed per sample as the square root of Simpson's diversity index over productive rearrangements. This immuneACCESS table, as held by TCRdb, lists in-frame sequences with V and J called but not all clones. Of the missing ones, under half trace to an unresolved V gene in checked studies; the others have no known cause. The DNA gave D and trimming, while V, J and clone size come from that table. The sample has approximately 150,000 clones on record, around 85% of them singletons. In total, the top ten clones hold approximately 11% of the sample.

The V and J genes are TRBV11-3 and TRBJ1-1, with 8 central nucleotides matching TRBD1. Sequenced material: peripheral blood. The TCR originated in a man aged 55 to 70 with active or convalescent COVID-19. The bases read TGTGCCAGCAGCACGGGACAGGATGTGAACACTGAAGCTTTCTTT. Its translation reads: CASSTGQDVNTEAFF.